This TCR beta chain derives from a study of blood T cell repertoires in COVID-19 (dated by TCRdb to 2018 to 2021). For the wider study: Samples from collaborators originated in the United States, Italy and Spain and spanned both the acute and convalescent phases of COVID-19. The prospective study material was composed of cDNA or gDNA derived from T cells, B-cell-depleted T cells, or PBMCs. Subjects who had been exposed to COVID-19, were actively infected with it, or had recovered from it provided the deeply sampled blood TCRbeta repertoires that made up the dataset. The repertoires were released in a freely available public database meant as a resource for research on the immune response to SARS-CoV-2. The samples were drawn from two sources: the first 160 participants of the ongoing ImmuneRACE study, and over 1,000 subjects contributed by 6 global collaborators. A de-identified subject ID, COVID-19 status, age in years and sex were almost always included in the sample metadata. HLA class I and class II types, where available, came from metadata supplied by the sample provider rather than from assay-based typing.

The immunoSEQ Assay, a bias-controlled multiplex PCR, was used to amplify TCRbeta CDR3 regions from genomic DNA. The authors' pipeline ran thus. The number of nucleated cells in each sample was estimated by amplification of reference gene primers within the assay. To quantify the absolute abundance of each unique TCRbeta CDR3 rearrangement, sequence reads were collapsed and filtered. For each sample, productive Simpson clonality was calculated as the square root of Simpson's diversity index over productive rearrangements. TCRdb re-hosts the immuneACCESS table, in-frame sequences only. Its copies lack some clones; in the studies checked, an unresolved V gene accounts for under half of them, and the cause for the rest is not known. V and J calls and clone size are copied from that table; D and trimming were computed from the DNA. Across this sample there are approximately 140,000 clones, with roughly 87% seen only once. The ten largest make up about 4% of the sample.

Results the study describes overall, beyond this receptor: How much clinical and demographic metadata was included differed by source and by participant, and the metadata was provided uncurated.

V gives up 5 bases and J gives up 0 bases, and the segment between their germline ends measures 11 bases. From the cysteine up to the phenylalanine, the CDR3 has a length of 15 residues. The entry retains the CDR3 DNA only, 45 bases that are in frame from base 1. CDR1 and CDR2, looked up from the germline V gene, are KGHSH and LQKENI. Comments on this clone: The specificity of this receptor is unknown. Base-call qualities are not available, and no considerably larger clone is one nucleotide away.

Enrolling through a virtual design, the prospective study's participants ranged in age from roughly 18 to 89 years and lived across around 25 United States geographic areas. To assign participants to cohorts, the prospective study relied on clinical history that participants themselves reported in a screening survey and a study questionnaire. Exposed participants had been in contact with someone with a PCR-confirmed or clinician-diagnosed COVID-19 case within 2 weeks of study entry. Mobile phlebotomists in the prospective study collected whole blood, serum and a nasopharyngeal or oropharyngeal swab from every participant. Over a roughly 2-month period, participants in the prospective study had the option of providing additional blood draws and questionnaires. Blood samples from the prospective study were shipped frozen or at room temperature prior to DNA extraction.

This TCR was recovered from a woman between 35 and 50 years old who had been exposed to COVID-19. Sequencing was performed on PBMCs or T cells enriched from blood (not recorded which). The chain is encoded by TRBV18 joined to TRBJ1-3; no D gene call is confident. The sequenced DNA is TGTGCCAGCTCAGAGCGGACCGACTCTGGAAACACCATATATTTT. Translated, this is CASSERTDSGNTIYF.